A single sample gave rise to the 24 T cell receptor beta chains below, sequenced in a study of blood T cell repertoires in COVID-19. TCRdb keeps only in-frame clones here, not all; method: immunoSEQ multiplex PCR. This table has about 69,000 clones, approximately 83% appearing once. The source material was peripheral blood. The receptors originated from a man older than 75 with acute or convalescent COVID-19.

The chain carries TRBV5-1 and TRBJ1-1; D is unclear. In germline, CDR1 is SGHRS, CDR2 YFSETQ. The CDR3 contains 13 residues. Between the trimmed V and J ends, which lost 0 bases and 3 bases, there was a span of 6 bases. CDR3 nucleotide sequence: TGCGCCAGCAGCTTGGGCCAGTACACTGAAGCTTTCTTT. This translates into CASSLGQYTEAFF.

The chain combines TRBV9 with TRBJ2-7, with 8 bases matching TRBD1. This CDR3 is built from 15 residues. With V trimmed by 4 bases and J by 2 bases, 8 bases remained unmatched. CDR1 is SGDLS and CDR2 is YYNGEE in the germline V gene. The CDR3 region has the DNA TGTGCCAGCAGCCCGAGCCCAGGGGGCCCCTACGAGCAGTACTTC. Amino acid sequence: CASSPSPGGPYEQYF.

This clone was seen just once. The rearrangement uses TRBV5-1 and TRBJ1-6; D might be TRBD1 (6 bases). The CDR3 runs to 12 residues. Germline V gene sequence: CDR1 SGHRS, CDR2 YFSETQ. The germline V and J ends were trimmed by 4 bases and 14 bases, with 13 bases remaining between them. The CDR3 region is CASSESRDTLHF. For the CDR3, the DNA is TGCGCCAGCAGCGAGTCCCGGGACACCCTCCACTTT.

J is TRBJ1-4 and V is TRBV5-1, with D possibly matching TRBD1 (6 bases). CDR1 is SGHRS and CDR2 is YFSETQ in the germline V gene. The CDR3 is 15 amino acids. V lost 1 base to trimming and J lost 3 bases, with 10 bases between them. The CDR3: CASSLTAGANEKLFF. Written as DNA, the CDR3 is TGCGCCAGCAGCTTGACGGCAGGGGCTAATGAAAAACTGTTTTTT. Full variable domain (outside the CDR3, taken from reference TRBV5-1 and TRBJ1-4): KAGVTQTPRYLIKTRGQQVTLSCSPISGHRSVSWYQQTPGQGLQFLFEYFSETQRNKGNFPGRFSGRQFSNSRSEMNVSTLELGDSALYLCASSLTAGANEKLFFGSGTQLSVL.

V usage is TRBV9 and J usage is TRBJ1-2; D uncertain. CDR1 is SGDLS, CDR2 YYNGEE, per germline. V lost 3 bases and J lost 5, with 14 bases in between. The CDR3 length is 14 residues. CDR3 amino acids: CASSAPGRWYGYTF. CDR3 nucleotides: TGTGCCAGCAGCGCCCCCGGGAGGTGGTATGGCTACACCTTC.

The chain recombines TRBV21-1 with TRBJ1-3; the table's D call TRBD1 went unverified against the DNA. TRBV21-1 is classified as a pseudogene. CDR3 length: 17 residues. The CDR3, as DNA: TGTGCCAGCAGCAAAAAGGGACAGTCCTATTCTGGAAACACCATATATTTT. Its translation is CASSKKGQSYSGNTIYF.

CDR3 protein: CSAQSHNEQFF. In DNA form, the CDR3 reads TGCAGTGCCCAGTCGCACAATGAGCAGTTCTTC. The rearrangement uses TRBV20-1 and TRBJ2-1; D is ambiguous. CDR1 is DFQATT, CDR2 SNEGSKA, per germline (reference sequence). The CDR3 runs 11 residues. V gave up 6 bases and J gave up 5 bases, with 8 bases separating them.

The rearrangement links TRBV5-1 to TRBJ1-1, with D maybe TRBD1 (6 bases). Trimming cost V 4 bases and J 0 bases, with 16 bases left between them. This CDR3 contains 16 residues. Germline V lookup: CDR1 SGHRS, CDR2 YFSETQ. The CDR3 region has the DNA TGCGCCAGCAGCCGTTCGCCGGACAGCTTGAACACTGAAGCTTTCTTT. This encodes CASSRSPDSLNTEAFF.

In nucleotides, the CDR3 is TGCAGCGTCGTCAGGGGCACTGAAGCTTTCTTT. It is translated as CSVVRGTEAFF. The chain is built from TRBV29-1 and TRBJ1-1; D possibly corresponds to TRBD1 (6 bases). Trimming shortened V by 6 bases and J by 4 bases, and 9 bases separated the two germline ends. Per germline, CDR1 SQVTM and CDR2 ANQGSEA. This CDR3 spans 11 amino acids.

The V call is TRBV6-5, the J call TRBJ1-1; the match to TRBD1 covers 9 bases. Germline assignment: CDR1 MNHEY and CDR2 SVGAGI. J was trimmed by 3 bases and V by 4 bases; bases with no gene match: 6. The CDR3 runs 15 residues. CDR3: CASSSTGTGYTEAFF. The CDR3, as DNA: TGTGCCAGCAGTTCTACCGGGACAGGGTACACTGAAGCTTTCTTT.

The chain employs TRBV7-2 and TRBJ1-1, with TRBD1 matching over 7 bases. With 5 bases clipped from V and 0 bases from J, the junction kept 3 bases outside the gene matches. Germline-derived CDR1 and CDR2 are SGHTA and FQGNSA. The CDR3 contains 14 residues. CDR3 DNA: TGTGCCAGCAGCGGCGGGACAGTGAACACTGAAGCTTTCTTT. Translation gives CASSGGTVNTEAFF.

The genes are TRBV5-1 and TRBJ1-2; 8 bases line up with TRBD1. The J segment lost 8 bases and the V segment lost 3 bases, leaving 9 bases of the junction unmatched. Per germline, CDR1 SGHRS and CDR2 YFSETQ. The CDR3 runs 14 residues. CDR3 sequence (DNA): TGCGCCAGCAGCTCGATGGACAGGGTTAGCGGCTACACCTTC. Protein product: CASSSMDRVSGYTF.

This rearrangement joins TRBV12-3 or TRBV12-4 to TRBJ2-2, with 11 bases matching TRBD1. The junction had 2 bases not matched to a gene; V was cut back by 11 bases and J by 3 bases. This CDR3 has 13 amino acids. The CDR3 DNA is TGTGCCGGACAGGGGGCGCACACCGGGGAGCTGTTTTTT. Translated, it gives CAGQGAHTGELFF.

The chain carries TRBV2 and TRBJ1-1, with 8 bases identical to TRBD1. V dropped 4 bases and J dropped 4; count of bases not matched to a gene: 2. Germline CDR1 is SNHLY and CDR2 is FYNNEI. The CDR3 runs to 13 residues. The CDR3 DNA reads TGTGCCAGCAGTGTGCAGGGGGCCACTGAAGCTTTCTTT. Translating gives CASSVQGATEAFF.

The chain joins TRBV19 to TRBJ1-1; 11 bases are shared with TRBD1. Trimming removed 6 bases from V and 6 bases from J; junction bases left unmatched: 9. This CDR3 comprises 15 residues. Germline CDR1 is LNHDA and CDR2 is SQIVND (reference sequence). The CDR3 loop is CASSLTGQGASEAFF. CDR3 bases: TGTGCCAGTAGCCTCACTGGACAGGGGGCCTCTGAAGCTTTCTTT. Drawing the rest from reference TRBV19 and TRBJ1-1, the complete variable domain is DGGITQSPKYLFRKEGQNVTLSCEQNLNHDAMYWYRQDPGQGLRLIYYSQIVNDFQKGDIAEGYSVSREKKESFPLTVTSAQKNPTAFYLCASSLTGQGASEAFFGQGTRLTVV.

The rearrangement uses TRBV24-1 and TRBJ2-7; 8 nucleotides agree with TRBD1. V lost 5 bases and J lost 0; bases outside the gene matches: 8. Germline-derived CDR1 and CDR2 are KGHDR and SFDVKD. This CDR3 is 16 amino acids long. Here the CDR3 reads CATSGDRGTSSYEQYF. The CDR3 DNA is TGTGCCACCAGTGGAGACAGGGGAACAAGCTCCTACGAGCAGTACTTC.

This chain joins TRBV6-4 and TRBJ2-1; the D gene is possibly TRBD1 (7 bases). From germline, CDR1 is MRHNA and CDR2 SNTAGT. Deletions cut 3 bases from V and 6 bases from J, with 9 bases between. CDR3 size: 13 residues. This CDR3 is CASSERDSNEQFF. CDR3 nucleotide sequence: TGTGCCAGCAGTGAGCGGGACAGCAATGAGCAGTTCTTC.

The J gene is TRBJ1-3, the V gene TRBV10-3; 8 bases align to TRBD1. The CDR3 length is 16 residues. From germline, CDR1 is ENHRY and CDR2 SYGVKD. After removal of 10 bases from V and 0 bases from J, the junction contained 11 bases not matched to a gene. DNA of the CDR3: TGTGCCACGCAGGCGGACAGGGCCATCTCTGGAAACACCATATATTTT. Translation gives CATQADRAISGNTIYF.

This rearrangement joins TRBV19 to TRBJ1-3; 9 bases line up with TRBD1. The CDR3 totals 15 residues. In germline, CDR1 is LNHDA, CDR2 SQIVND (reference sequence). V lost 7 bases and J lost 1; bases outside the gene matches: 5. The CDR3 DNA reads as TGTGCCAGTACCCGCGGGACAGGGTCTGGAAACACCATATATTTT. This encodes CASTRGTGSGNTIYF.

The chain couples TRBV7-9 to TRBJ2-4; D tentatively reads TRBD1 or TRBD2 (5 bases each). Trimming shortened V by 5 bases and J by 6 bases, and 11 bases separated the two germline ends. Germline CDR1 reads SEHNR; CDR2 reads FQNEAQ (reference sequence). The CDR3 is 13 amino acids. This chain's CDR3 is CASSRDQANIQYF. DNA of the CDR3: TGTGCCAGCAGCAGGGACCAGGCAAACATTCAGTACTTC.

This rearrangement joins TRBV19 to TRBJ1-2, with TRBD1 as a possible D gene (6 bases). This CDR3 is built from 14 residues. Germline-derived CDR1 and CDR2 are LNHDA and SQIVND (reference sequence). V was cut by 7 bases and J by 2 bases, with 14 bases left in between. The CDR3 sequence is CASTPGHLNYGYTF. DNA of the CDR3: TGTGCCAGTACTCCGGGACACCTGAACTATGGCTACACCTTC.

The chain employs TRBV4-3 and TRBJ1-1; 10 bases fit TRBD1. Germline lookup yields CDR1 LGHNA and CDR2 YSLEER. CDR3 size: 15 residues. The junction had 7 bases not matched to a gene; V was cut back by 3 bases and J by 6 bases. The CDR3 reads CASSQAGQGEAEAFF. The CDR3 bases are TGCGCCAGCAGCCAGGCTGGACAGGGGGAGGCTGAAGCTTTCTTT.

The genes are TRBV29-1 and TRBJ1-2; TRBD1 agrees at 9 bases. Germline assignment: CDR1 SQVTM and CDR2 ANQGSEA. V shed 5 bases and J 14 bases; nucleotides not matched to a gene: 9. The CDR3 totals 11 residues. The CDR3 loop is CSVSGTGLGTF. In DNA, the CDR3 is TGCAGCGTTTCCGGGACAGGGCTCGGGACCTTC.

The rearrangement uses TRBV10-3 and TRBJ1-6; D not certain. Germline CDR1 and CDR2: ENHRY and SYGVKD. The CDR3 consists of 15 residues. V dropped 3 bases and J dropped 9 bases, with 15 bases sitting between them. The CDR3 DNA reads as TGTGCCATCAGTGAAGGGCCAGGCCGGGGTTCACCCCTCCACTTT. Its translation is CAISEGPGRGSPLHF.